Reported below is one T cell receptor (beta chain). The repertoire was sequenced with immunoSEQ multiplex PCR; TCRdb's copy has only in-frame clones and lacks some. The repertoire holds 250,000 or so clones, with more than 75% as singletons. The CDR3 sequence is 14 residues long. Trimming stripped 3 bases from V and 1 base from J, with 9 bases between. Per germline, CDR1 KGHSH and CDR2 LQKENI. These data are taken from a study of blood T cell repertoires in COVID-19. Specimen: PBMCs or T cells enriched from blood (not recorded which). The V and J genes are TRBV18 and TRBJ1-1; D gene uncertain. This TCR came from a young woman who had recovered from COVID-19. CDR3 DNA: TGTGCCAGCTCACCGCCAGGCGAGAACACTGAAGCTTTCTTT. Translating gives CASSPPGENTEAFF.